These 13 T cell receptor beta chains came from one sample sequenced in a study of cytomegalovirus exposure and HLA in healthy donors. PCR used 60 Vbeta primers and 13 Jbeta primers. Generated by immunoSEQ multiplex PCR, the TCRdb table keeps only in-frame clones and is missing some. Here the sample spans 75,000 to 100,000 clones, 60% to 80% being singletons. The source material was PBMCs. The source is a man between 60 and 75 years old in good health and CMV-seronegative.

The chain links TRBV30 to TRBJ1-2, with D maybe TRBD1 (6 bases). This CDR3 is built from 11 residues. Germline V gives CDR1 GTSNPN, CDR2 SVGIG (reference sequence). Deletions cut 6 bases from V and 7 bases from J, with 12 bases between. The CDR3 DNA follows: TGTGCCTGCGGCGGGGGGCCTGGCTACACCTTC. Its protein is CACGGGPGYTF. Complete variable domain (other parts from reference TRBV30 and TRBJ1-2): SQTIHQWPATLVQPVGSPLSLECTVEGTSNPNLYWYRQAAGRGLQLLFYSVGIGQISSEVPQNLSASRPQDRQFILSSKKLLLSDSGFYLCACGGGPGYTFGSGTRLTVV.

The chain combines TRBV2 with TRBJ1-2; D gene uncertain. The length of the CDR3 is 13 residues. Germline V gene data show CDR1 as SNHLY and CDR2 as FYNNEI. Trimming stripped 6 bases from V and 4 bases from J, with 12 bases between. CDR3 loop: CASRRGEAYGYTF. CDR3 DNA: TGTGCCAGCAGGCGGGGTGAGGCCTATGGCTACACCTTC.

This chain joins TRBV18 and TRBJ1-2, with D perhaps matching TRBD1 (6 bases). CDR1 is KGHSH, CDR2 LQKENI, per germline. The length of the CDR3 is 14 residues. V gave up 3 bases and J gave up 6 bases, with 14 bases separating them. CDR3 DNA: TGTGCCAGCTCACCTCGACAGGAAGGAGATGGCTACACCTTC. Residues: CASSPRQEGDGYTF. Together with reference TRBV18 and TRBJ1-2, the CDR3 gives the full variable domain: NAGVMQNPRHLVRRRGQEARLRCSPMKGHSHVYWYRQLPEEGLKFMVYLQKENIIDESGMPKERFSAEFPKEGPSILRIQQVVRGDSAAYFCASSPRQEGDGYTFGSGTRLTVV.

The chain joins TRBV28 to TRBJ1-2, with D possibly TRBD1 on 6 matching bases. CDR1 and CDR2 from the germline V gene are MDHEN and SYDVKM. V dropped 6 bases and J dropped 4 bases, with 15 bases sitting between them. The CDR3 runs 14 residues. The CDR3 is CASRTGTTIYGYTF. The CDR3 nucleotides are TGTGCCAGCAGGACCGGGACAACTATCTATGGCTACACCTTC.

In its sample, this clone was seen once. The chain couples TRBV5-1 to TRBJ2-2; 13 nucleotides agree with TRBD2. The CDR3 runs to 16 residues. V trimming: 2 bases; J trimming: 7 bases; junction bases outside the gene matches: 5. Germline CDR1 is SGHRS and CDR2 is YFSETQ. CDR3 sequence: CASSFGLAGVVGELFF. For the CDR3, the DNA is TGCGCCAGCAGCTTCGGACTAGCGGGGGTAGTCGGGGAGCTGTTTTTT. The full variable domain, completed using reference TRBV5-1 and TRBJ2-2, is KAGVTQTPRYLIKTRGQQVTLSCSPISGHRSVSWYQQTPGQGLQFLFEYFSETQRNKGNFPGRFSGRQFSNSRSEMNVSTLELGDSALYLCASSFGLAGVVGELFFGEGSRLTVL.

A remark on this clone: Relative to the germline gene, one junction end is altered; a read error may explain this. The J gene is TRBJ1-2, the V gene TRBV7-9, with D perhaps matching TRBD1 (5 bases). The CDR3 is made up of 16 amino acids. Germline lookup yields CDR1 SEHNR and CDR2 FQNEAQ (reference sequence). Here the CDR3 reads CSSSPRVDSGFYGYTF. CDR3 in DNA: TGTTCCAGCAGCCCCCGAGTAGATTCAGGGTTTTATGGCTACACCTTC.

The genes are TRBV9 and TRBJ2-3, with 14 bases identical to TRBD2. With 4 bases clipped from V and 3 bases from J, the junction kept 7 bases outside the gene matches. Germline CDR1 SGDLS, CDR2 YYNGEE. The CDR3 covers 17 residues. CDR3 DNA sequence: TGTGCCAGCAGCTTCCGACTAGCGGGGGGGCCAACAGATACGCAGTATTTT. Protein sequence: CASSFRLAGGPTDTQYF.

The chain joins TRBV4-1 to TRBJ2-7; 7 positions agree with TRBD1. With 5 bases clipped from V and 4 bases from J, the junction kept 11 bases outside the gene matches. The CDR3 is 15 amino acids. CDR1 and CDR2 from the germline V gene are MGHRA and YSYEKL. CDR3 nucleotide sequence: TGCGCCAGCAGCTTCTTGCCGGGACAGAGGTACGAGCAGTACTTC. Translation: CASSFLPGQRYEQYF.

This chain joins TRBV28 and TRBJ2-7, with a weak D call TRBD1 (6 bases). V was cut by 5 bases and J by 3 bases, with 14 bases left in between. Per germline, CDR1 MDHEN and CDR2 SYDVKM. CDR3 length: 14 amino acids. The CDR3 DNA reads TGTGCCAGCAGTATACAGGGAAAGGGCTACGAGCAGTACTTC. The encoded protein is CASSIQGKGYEQYF.

The chain carries TRBV7-2 and TRBJ1-1; 8 nucleotides agree with TRBD1. This CDR3 spans 16 amino acids. Germline CDR1 is SGHTA and CDR2 is FQGNSA. V shed 5 bases and J 1 base; nucleotides not matched to a gene: 9. CDR3 sequence (DNA): TGTGCCAGCAGCCGAACGATGGGACAGGCGAACACTGAAGCTTTCTTT. This gives the protein CASSRTMGQANTEAFF.

V gene TRBV5-4 combines with J gene TRBJ2-2; 8 bases line up with TRBD2. Germline values: CDR1 SGHNT, CDR2 YYREEE (reference sequence). Trimming at V came to 3 bases and at J to 3 bases, leaving 7 bases not matched to a gene. There are 16 residues in the CDR3. CDR3 nucleotide sequence: TGTGCCAGCAGCTCGAACAGCGGGAGTGACACCGGGGAGCTGTTTTTT. This gives the protein CASSSNSGSDTGELFF.

This sequence joins TRBV19 and TRBJ1-5, with 7 bases matching TRBD1. J lost 2 bases, V lost 5 bases, and 9 bases had no gene match. Germline CDR1 is LNHDA and CDR2 is SQIVND (reference sequence). This CDR3 has 16 residues. This CDR3 reads CASSLRDRVGNQPQHF. Here the CDR3 DNA reads TGTGCCAGTAGTCTCCGCGACAGGGTCGGCAATCAGCCCCAGCATTTT.

The table lists this clone with a few counts. The CDR3 loop is CASTLTGISGYTF. The CDR3 bases are TGTGCCAGCACCCTAACAGGGATCAGTGGCTACACCTTC. This chain joins TRBV28 and TRBJ1-2, with TRBD1 as a possible D gene (6 bases). The length of the CDR3 is 13 residues. From germline, CDR1 is MDHEN and CDR2 SYDVKM. The ends were cut back, 7 bases at V and 7 bases at J, with 16 bases in the middle.